A selection of T cell receptor beta chains follows, all from one sample in a study of T cell repertoires in aging, cancer and after chemotherapy. TCRdb redid the calling of the multiplex PCR reads with MiXCR, one entry per CDR3 protein. The table records 19,000 or so distinct CDR3 sequences, less than 45% of them present only once. Sequenced material: blood. The receptors derive from a human donor with a solid tumor. Both conserved end residues are part of each CDR3. D genes are given only for firm matches. Not every row has a clone size; where given, it reads once, few, many or a size class.

TRBV29-1,NA,NA,14,TRBJ2-4,CSALLPEGRNIQYF,TGCAGCGCCCTCCTGCCAGAGGGGCGAAACATTCAGTACTTC
TRBV6-2/TRBV6-3,NA,few,14,TRBJ2-1,CASRIGGSYNEQFF,TGTGCCAGCAGAATTGGGGGCTCCTACAATGAGCAGTTCTTC
TRBV7-2,NA,NA,11,TRBJ2-1,CASRQANEQFF,TGTGCCAGCCGCCAGGCCAATGAGCAGTTCTTC
TRBV19,TRBD2,NA,15,TRBJ2-5,CASSIGTSGSVTQYF,TGTGCCAGTAGTATAGGGACTAGCGGGAGTGTGACCCAGTACTTC
TRBV7-2,NA,NA,13,TRBJ2-7,CASSAFYSNEQYF,TGTGCCAGCAGCGCCTTTTATAGCAACGAGCAGTACTTC
TRBV19,TRBD2,NA,14,TRBJ2-7,CASRPSGSSYEQYF,TGTGCCAGTAGGCCTAGCGGGAGCTCCTACGAGCAGTACTTC
TRBV18,NA,NA,15,TRBJ1-5,CASSPSRSRNQPQHF,TGTGCCAGCTCACCCTCCAGGTCACGGAATCAGCCCCAGCATTTT
TRBV29-1,NA,medium-sized,12,TRBJ2-7,CSVGGSTYEQYF,TGCAGCGTTGGCGGCAGCACCTACGAGCAGTACTTC
TRBV6-5,TRBD1,NA,16,TRBJ1-3,CASRPDRGSPGNTIYF,TGTGCCAGCAGGCCCGACAGGGGTAGTCCTGGAAACACCATATATTTT
TRBV19,NA,medium-sized,11,TRBJ2-2,CASGGWGELFF,TGTGCCAGTGGGGGTTGGGGGGAGCTGTTTTTT
TRBV6-5,TRBD2,NA,14,TRBJ2-5,CASSAGGLGETQYF,TGTGCCAGCAGTGCGGGGGGGCTGGGAGAGACCCAGTACTTC
TRBV14,TRBD1,NA,15,TRBJ2-5,CASSQDLRTGETQYF,TGTGCCAGCAGCCAAGATCTCCGGACAGGAGAGACCCAGTACTTC
TRBV12-3/TRBV12-4,TRBD2,NA,17,TRBJ2-1,CASSPKGLAGGLNEQFF,TGTGCCAGCAGTCCCAAAGGACTAGCGGGAGGGCTCAATGAGCAGTTCTTC
TRBV6-5,TRBD1,NA,16,TRBJ2-2,CATLLSGTGHTGELFF,TGTGCCACCCTCCTCTCAGGGACAGGGCACACCGGGGAGCTGTTTTTT
TRBV4-2,NA,NA,13,TRBJ2-7,CASSQVLGGRWYF,TGTGCCAGCAGCCAAGTTCTTGGGGGGAGGTGGTACTTC
TRBV13,TRBD1,NA,19,TRBJ1-2,CASSSYMQAGTGGGGGYTF,TGTGCCAGCAGCTCATACATGCAAGCCGGGACAGGGGGCGGGGGAGGCTACACCTTC
TRBV29-1,NA,few,13,TRBJ1-1,CSVEGRLNTEAFF,TGCAGCGTTGAAGGGCGGTTGAACACTGAAGCTTTCTTT
TRBV7-9,NA,NA,14,TRBJ1-6,CASRGRPQSSPLHF,TGTGCCAGCAGGGGGAGGCCGCAAAGCTCACCCCTCCACTTT
TRBV5-1,NA,NA,14,TRBJ1-4,CASSVDIGREKLFF,TGCGCCAGCAGCGTCGACATTGGGAGGGAAAAACTGTTTTTT
TRBV15,NA,few,16,TRBJ2-1,CATSRGSARGHNEQFF,TGTGCCACCAGCAGAGGTTCCGCCCGGGGCCACAATGAGCAGTTCTTC
TRBV18,TRBD1,NA,14,TRBJ1-5,CASSPGQGDQPQHF,TGTGCCAGCTCACCGGGACAGGGTGATCAGCCCCAGCATTTT